This T cell receptor (beta chain) was identified in a study of T cell changes during pregnancy in multiple sclerosis. The data were produced by immunoSEQ multiplex PCR, yet TCRdb's version contains in-frame clones alone and is incomplete. The table shows 50,000 to 65,000 clones, with 70% to 90% occurring only once. Germline V lookup: CDR1 LNHDA, CDR2 SQIVND (reference sequence). This CDR3 is built from 13 residues. Trimming removed 7 bases from V and 1 base from J; junction bases left unmatched: 3. The material was CD4+ T cells from peripheral blood mononuclear cells, obtained in the third trimester of pregnancy. The rearrangement uses TRBV19 and TRBJ1-1, with 7 nucleotides matching TRBD1. This clonotype was sampled from a female donor with multiple sclerosis, enrolled in a pregnancy study. CDR3 loop: CASNDRANTEAFF. The CDR3 DNA follows: TGTGCCAGTAATGACAGGGCGAACACTGAAGCTTTCTTT.